This T cell receptor beta chain originates from a study of cytomegalovirus exposure and HLA in healthy donors. Study-wide findings and caveats: High sensitivity and specificity were reportedly achieved when the classifier diagnosed cytomegalovirus status. The number of N-insertions in an Asian-associated ancestry cluster was reportedly below the approximately 680-donor mean in a later analysis.

In this sample, this clone turned up once. Its antigen is unknown. Germline CDR1 is MDHEN and CDR2 is SYDVKM. Trimming shortened V by 5 bases and J by 0 bases, and 11 bases separated the two germline ends. This CDR3 spans 15 amino acids. The PCR made use of 60 Vbeta and 13 Jbeta primers. The data were produced by immunoSEQ multiplex PCR, yet TCRdb's version contains in-frame clones alone and is incomplete. The table includes under 150,000 clones, about 83% detected once. The gene calls are TRBV28 and TRBJ1-3; tentative D call: TRBD1 (5 bases). The sequence came from a man between 25 and 39 years old in good health and CMV-seronegative. The source material was PBMCs. The CDR3, as DNA: TGTGCCAGCAGTCCGGGACTGATCTCTGGAAACACCATATATTTT. Residues: CASSPGLISGNTIYF.